This TCR beta chain was obtained from a study of control samples from healthy donors and cancer patients. Produced via immunoSEQ multiplex PCR; TCRdb's table is partial and in-frame only. The sample has about 140,000 clones, about 90% seen once. This CDR3 contains 18 residues. CDR1 and CDR2 (germline): MNHEY, SVGEGT. Trimming removed 4 bases from V and 4 bases from J, with 23 bases in between. The rearrangement joins TRBV6-2 or TRBV6-3 to TRBJ1-5; D remains unclear. The sample taken for sequencing was blood. This TCR was sampled from a young man in good health. Here the CDR3 DNA reads TGTGCCAGCAGTTCCTTTTCCATTCGGGCTGACCTTAATCAGCCCCAGCATTTT. Translating it yields CASSSFSIRADLNQPQHF.